This TCR beta chain was obtained from a study of blood T cell repertoires in COVID-19. Looking at the study overall: Sites across the United States, Italy and Spain contributed samples from acute and convalescent COVID-19. T cells, B-cell-depleted T cells, or PBMCs supplied cDNA or gDNA.

Under the authors' procedure: Amplified reference gene primers provided the basis for estimating nucleated cell counts. This table comes from immunoSEQ multiplex PCR, and its TCRdb copy is limited to in-frame clones, with some not included. The V and J calls and clone size were taken over from that table, and D and trimming were inferred from the DNA. The sample includes 200,000 or so clones, 60% to 85% of them seen just once. Source material: peripheral blood. The sequence derives from a woman between 70 and 85 years old with acute or convalescent COVID-19.

The CDR3 bases are TGTGCCAGTAGTATAGTAGGGGACGAGCAGTACTTC. It encodes CASSIVGDEQYF. This chain joins TRBV19 and TRBJ2-7; D might be TRBD1 (5 bases). Trimming stripped 1 base from V and 5 bases from J, with 6 bases between. Germline V gene sequence: CDR1 LNHDA, CDR2 SQIVND (reference sequence). This CDR3 contains 12 residues.